A selection of T cell receptor beta chains follows, all from one sample in a study of blood T cell repertoires in COVID-19. Measured with immunoSEQ multiplex PCR; TCRdb has only the in-frame clones, and not every one. Of some 140,000 clones detected, around 82% appear once; the ten largest clones hold approximately 0.6%. The sample taken for sequencing was peripheral blood. These receptors all stem from a man in his 60s with COVID-19, enrolled during active disease. CDR3s include the opening cysteine and the closing phenylalanine or tryptophan. D genes are given only for firm matches. Not all rows give a size; the values are once, few, many and, for expanded clones, a class.

>TRBV7-9|TRBD1|NA|TRBJ2-1
TGTGCCAGCAGCTCCTTGGACAGGGGGTCTAACAATGAGCAGTTCTTC
CASSSLDRGSNNEQFF
>TRBV29-1|TRBD1|few|TRBJ2-5
TGCAGCGTTGAAGGGGGACAGACATCCCAGTACTTC
CSVEGGQTSQYF
>TRBV3-1/TRBV3-2|NA|few|TRBJ1-4
TGTGCCAGCAGCCAAGAACAGGGATTCGGCTGGGAACTGTTTTTT
CASSQEQGFGWELFF
>TRBV24-1|TRBD2|NA|TRBJ2-5
TGTGCCACCGCAGCGGGAGGGCCGGGAGAGACCCAGTACTTC
CATAAGGPGETQYF
>TRBV19|NA|once|TRBJ2-1
TGTGCCAGTAGTAGAAGCGCGGGAAGCTCCTACAATGAGCAGTTCTTC
CASSRSAGSSYNEQFF
>TRBV11-2|TRBD2|NA|TRBJ2-1
TGTGCCAGCAGCTTGTCGGGACTAGCGGGAGTTGATGAGCAGTTCTTC
CASSLSGLAGVDEQFF
>TRBV20-1|NA|NA|TRBJ1-2
TGCAGTGCTAGTAGCCACAGCGGCTACACCTTC
CSASSHSGYTF
>TRBV11-3|TRBD2|once|TRBJ2-7
TGTGCCAGCAGCTTATGGGCTAGCGGTGCGAGCTCCTACGAGCAGTACTTC
CASSLWASGASSYEQYF
>TRBV19|TRBD1|NA|TRBJ2-5
TGTGCCAGTAGTATAGATGGGGACAGGGTAGCGGAGACCCAGTACTTC
CASSIDGDRVAETQYF
>TRBV5-4|NA|NA|TRBJ2-2
TGTGCCGTCTCGTTTAACACCGGGGAGCTGTTTTTT
CAVSFNTGELFF
>TRBV23-1|NA|NA|TRBJ2-5
TGCGCCAGCAGTCAACCGAACGCGTACCAAGAGACCCAGTACTTC
CASSQPNAYQETQYF
>TRBV7-9|NA|NA|TRBJ2-1
TGTGCCAGCAGCTTTAGTGGGAGTAGCTCCTACAATGAGCAGTTCTTC
CASSFSGSSSYNEQFF
>TRBV6-5|TRBD2|once|TRBJ2-5
TGTGCCAGCAGCGCCGCGGCGGGGGGCAAAGGGACCCAGTACTTC
CASSAAAGGKGTQYF
>TRBV5-1|NA|NA|TRBJ1-1
TGCGCCAGCAGCACCGATACAGGTCTGAACACTGAAGCTTTCTTT
CASSTDTGLNTEAFF
>TRBV30|NA|few|TRBJ2-3
TGTGCCTGGTCGACTCTCGAGACCCTCTTAGGATCGGATACGCAGTATTTT
CAWSTLETLLGSDTQYF
>TRBV29-1|NA|NA|TRBJ2-4
TGCAGCGTTGAAGCAGCGGGACATCTGAACATTCAGTACTTC
CSVEAAGHLNIQYF
>TRBV9|TRBD2|NA|TRBJ2-2
TGTGCCAGCAGCTTGGGACTAGCGGGACCCACCGGGGAGCTGTTTTTT
CASSLGLAGPTGELFF
>TRBV9|NA|few|TRBJ1-2
TGTGCCAGCAGCGTAGCGACCTCGGGTGGCTACACCTTC
CASSVATSGGYTF
>TRBV7-2|TRBD2|NA|TRBJ2-1
TGTGCCAGCAGCTTAAGCGCGGGAGCTTACAATGAGCAGTTCTTC
CASSLSAGAYNEQFF
>TRBV7-9|TRBD1|NA|TRBJ2-1
TGTGCCAGCAGCCCTGGACAGGGAGGCTGGGAGAAGTTCTTC
CASSPGQGGWEKFF
>TRBV15|NA|NA|TRBJ1-6
TGTGCCACCAGCAGAGAATCAGGCTCCTATAATTCACCCCTCCACTTT
CATSRESGSYNSPLHF
>TRBV6-4|TRBD1|NA|TRBJ2-2
TGTGCCAGCAGCGCAGGGGGCGCGGGCACCGGGGAGCTGTTTTTT
CASSAGGAGTGELFF
>TRBV27|NA|NA|TRBJ2-1
TGTGCCAGCAGTCTACGGACAGCTCTCAATGAGCAGTTCTTC
CASSLRTALNEQFF
>TRBV30|NA|NA|TRBJ1-2
TGTGCCTGGAACACAGGACCTAACGGCTATGGCTACACCTTC
CAWNTGPNGYGYTF
>TRBV19|TRBD1|NA|TRBJ2-3
TGTGCCAGTAGCCGCGCACAGGGGTTTATAGATACGCAGTATTTT
CASSRAQGFIDTQYF
>TRBV6-1|NA|NA|TRBJ2-3
TGTGCCAGCAGTGAGTGGTGGGGGGTGCGAGATACGCAGTATTTT
CASSEWWGVRDTQYF
>TRBV12-1|NA|once|TRBJ2-1
TGTGCCAGCAGCCGACTACTCGCAGTGTCCTACAATGAGCAGTTCTTC
CASSRLLAVSYNEQFF
>TRBV6-5|TRBD1|NA|TRBJ1-2
TGTGCCAGCAGAAAACAGGGGGAGGGAGGCTACACCTTC
CASRKQGEGGYTF
>TRBV27|TRBD1|NA|TRBJ1-1
TGTGCCAGCTCCTCGAAGGGACAGCACACTGAAGCTTTCTTT
CASSSKGQHTEAFF
>TRBV4-1|NA|few|TRBJ1-5
TGCGCCAGCAGCCAAGGGCATACCAATCAGCCCCAGCATTTT
CASSQGHTNQPQHF
>TRBV19|NA|NA|TRBJ2-1
TGTGCCAGTACTCACCCCTCCAGCAATGAGCAGTTCTTC
CASTHPSSNEQFF
>TRBV6-6|TRBD1|NA|TRBJ1-4
TGTGCCAGCAGTCGCGGGACAGGAGTTGAAAAACTGTTTTTT
CASSRGTGVEKLFF
>TRBV4-3|TRBD2|NA|TRBJ2-2
TGCGCCAGCAGCCCCGAACTAGCGGGAGCCTACACCGGGGAGCTGTTTTTT
CASSPELAGAYTGELFF
>TRBV7-2|NA|NA|TRBJ2-7
TGTGCCAGCAGCTCCCGGGTGGGCTCCTACGAGCAGTACTTC
CASSSRVGSYEQYF
>TRBV5-1|TRBD2|NA|TRBJ2-7
TGCGCCAGCAGCTGGACTAGCGGGTTTATGACCAGATACTTC
CASSWTSGFMTRYF
>TRBV27|NA|NA|TRBJ1-2
TGTGCCAGCAGTTCCCACCAGGGGTATGGCTACACCTTC
CASSSHQGYGYTF
>TRBV9|TRBD1|NA|TRBJ1-1
TGTGCCAGCAGCTCACCAGGGGGACTTGAAGCTTTCTTT
CASSSPGGLEAFF